A selection of T cell receptor beta chains follows, all from one sample in a study of blood T cells in healthy people across ages. One entry per CDR3 protein results from TCRdb running MiXCR on the 5' RACE reads. This sample carries around 1,000,000 distinct CDR3 sequences, approximately 26% of them seen once, and the ten largest clones take approximately 0.79%. Separately, the same data were catalogued under a study of T cells of mothers and their children.

What was sequenced was blood. The receptors stem from a girl aged 2 to 9 in good health. Both conserved end residues are part of each CDR3. D genes are given only for firm matches. The size field is filled for only some rows; it gives once, few, many or a size class.

cdr3_aa cdr3_nt clone_size j_call d_call v_call
CASSWTGIGEKLFF TGTGCCAGCAGTTGGACAGGGATCGGGGAAAAACTGTTTTTT NA TRBJ1-4 TRBD1 TRBV6-5
CASSETGKGGNEQFF TGTGCCAGCAGTGAAACAGGGAAGGGGGGCAATGAGCAGTTCTTC NA TRBJ2-1 NA TRBV25-1
CAIGTDTEAFF TGTGCCATCGGGACGGACACTGAAGCTTTCTTT NA TRBJ1-1 NA TRBV10-3
CASGTGQGGTEAFF TGTGCCAGCGGGACGGGACAGGGTGGTACTGAAGCTTTCTTT NA TRBJ1-1 TRBD1 TRBV7-9
CASSTADRDTQYF TGTGCCAGCAGCACAGCAGATCGGGATACGCAGTATTTT NA TRBJ2-3 NA TRBV12-3/TRBV12-4
CASSLVSGGNNEQFF TGTGCTAGCAGCTTAGTGAGCGGGGGAAACAATGAGCAGTTCTTC NA TRBJ2-1 TRBD2 TRBV7-2
CASSFRIHEQYGYTF TGTGCCAGCAGTTTTAGGATTCATGAACAGTATGGCTACACCTTC few TRBJ1-2 NA TRBV12-3/TRBV12-4
CASSLDPGQETQYF TGTGCTAGCAGCTTAGATCCGGGCCAAGAGACCCAGTACTTC few TRBJ2-5 NA TRBV7-7
CASSLNSPETQYF TGCGCCAGCAGCTTGAACAGCCCAGAGACCCAGTACTTC few TRBJ2-5 NA TRBV5-1
CASSEYRGLGPQHF TGTGCCAGCAGTGAATATCGCGGCCTGGGGCCCCAGCATTTT few TRBJ1-5 NA TRBV2
CASKYRETHEQYF TGCGCCAGCAAGTACAGGGAAACTCACGAGCAGTACTTC NA TRBJ2-7 NA TRBV10-2
CAGGTSGTGELFF TGTGCCGGGGGGACTAGCGGAACCGGGGAGCTGTTTTTT NA TRBJ2-2 TRBD2 TRBV6-6
CASSYFGNEKLFF TGTGCCAGCAGCTATTTCGGTAATGAAAAACTGTTTTTT NA TRBJ1-4 NA TRBV12-3/TRBV12-4
CASSQDHQGEKLFF TGTGCCAGCAGCCAAGATCACCAGGGGGAAAAACTGTTTTTT NA TRBJ1-4 NA TRBV14
CATSDYRGHYNEQFF TGTGCCACCAGTGATTACAGGGGTCATTACAATGAGCAGTTCTTC NA TRBJ2-1 TRBD1 TRBV24-1
CASSQVFNLGGDEQFF TGCGCCAGCAGCCAAGTCTTTAATTTAGGGGGCGATGAGCAGTTCTTC NA TRBJ2-1 TRBD1 TRBV4-3
CASSSEYASDDEQYF TGCGCCAGCAGCTCGGAATATGCTAGCGACGACGAGCAGTACTTC NA TRBJ2-7 NA TRBV5-1
CASSERARGDTQYF TGTGCCAGCAGTGAGAGGGCGCGCGGGGATACGCAGTATTTT NA TRBJ2-3 NA TRBV6-5
CASTASFYGYTF TGTGCTAGTACAGCGAGCTTCTATGGCTACACCTTC few TRBJ1-2 NA TRBV12-5
CSVSTETNYGYTF TGCAGCGTTTCGACCGAAACGAACTATGGCTACACCTTC few TRBJ1-2 NA TRBV29-1
CASSPPSTNEQFF TGTGCCAGCAGCCCCCCCTCTACAAATGAGCAGTTCTTC few TRBJ2-1 NA TRBV7-2
CASSARDRPPRGTGELFF TGTGCCAGCAGCGCCAGGGACAGGCCACCCCGAGGCACCGGGGAGCTGTTTTTT NA TRBJ2-2 TRBD1 TRBV9
CASRPWGLYGYTF TGTGCCAGCAGGCCCTGGGGACTCTATGGCTACACCTTC NA TRBJ1-2 NA TRBV2
CASSVPRSDNEKLFF TGTGCCAGCAGCGTCCCCAGGTCGGATAATGAAAAACTGTTTTTT few TRBJ1-4 NA TRBV7-9
CASSYLVGETQYF TGTGCCAGCAGCTACCTTGTCGGGGAGACCCAGTACTTC NA TRBJ2-5 NA TRBV5-4
CASSPPAGGNEQFF TGTGCCAGCAGTCCCCCGGCAGGGGGCAATGAGCAGTTCTTC NA TRBJ2-1 TRBD1 TRBV18
CARPGQGVETQYF TGTGCCAGACCGGGACAGGGCGTTGAGACCCAGTACTTC many TRBJ2-5 TRBD1 TRBV6-5
CASSPLNQPEGELFF TGCGCCAGCAGCCCGCTGAACCAGCCGGAAGGGGAGCTGTTTTTT NA TRBJ2-2 NA TRBV4-1